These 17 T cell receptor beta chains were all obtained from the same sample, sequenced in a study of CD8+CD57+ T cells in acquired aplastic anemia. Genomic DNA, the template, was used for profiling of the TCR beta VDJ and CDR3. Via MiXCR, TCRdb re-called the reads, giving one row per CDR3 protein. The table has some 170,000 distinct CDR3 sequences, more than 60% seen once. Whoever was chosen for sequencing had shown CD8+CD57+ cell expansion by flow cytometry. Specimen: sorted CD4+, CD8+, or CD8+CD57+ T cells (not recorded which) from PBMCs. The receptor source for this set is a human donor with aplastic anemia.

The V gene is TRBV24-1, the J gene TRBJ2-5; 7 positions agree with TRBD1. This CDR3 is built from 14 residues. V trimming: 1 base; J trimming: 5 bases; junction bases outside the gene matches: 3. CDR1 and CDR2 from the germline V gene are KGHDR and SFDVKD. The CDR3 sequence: CATSDLKGAETQYF. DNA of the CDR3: TGTGCCACCAGTGATTTAAAGGGGGCCGAGACCCAGTACTTC.

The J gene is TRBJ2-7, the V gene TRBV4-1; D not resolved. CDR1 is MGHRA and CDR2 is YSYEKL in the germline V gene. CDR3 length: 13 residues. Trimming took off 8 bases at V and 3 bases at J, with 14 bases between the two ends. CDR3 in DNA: TGCGCCAGCTCTAGTCTAGGTAGCTACGAGCAGTACTTC. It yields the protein CASSSLGSYEQYF.

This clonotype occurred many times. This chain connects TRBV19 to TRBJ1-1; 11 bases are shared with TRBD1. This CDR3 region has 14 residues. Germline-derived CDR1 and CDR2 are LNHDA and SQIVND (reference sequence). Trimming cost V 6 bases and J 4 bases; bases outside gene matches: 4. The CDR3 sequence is CASRDRGRSTEAFF. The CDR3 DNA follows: TGTGCCAGTAGGGACAGGGGGCGAAGCACTGAAGCTTTCTTT. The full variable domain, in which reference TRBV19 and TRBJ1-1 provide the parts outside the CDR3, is DGGITQSPKYLFRKEGQNVTLSCEQNLNHDAMYWYRQDPGQGLRLIYYSQIVNDFQKGDIAEGYSVSREKKESFPLTVTSAQKNPTAFYLCASRDRGRSTEAFFGQGTRLTVV.

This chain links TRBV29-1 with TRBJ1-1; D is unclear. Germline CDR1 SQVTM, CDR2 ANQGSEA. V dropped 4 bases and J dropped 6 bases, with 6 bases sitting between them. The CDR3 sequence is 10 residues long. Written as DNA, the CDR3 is TGCAGCGTTGGGAATCCTGAAGCTTTCTTT. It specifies CSVGNPEAFF.

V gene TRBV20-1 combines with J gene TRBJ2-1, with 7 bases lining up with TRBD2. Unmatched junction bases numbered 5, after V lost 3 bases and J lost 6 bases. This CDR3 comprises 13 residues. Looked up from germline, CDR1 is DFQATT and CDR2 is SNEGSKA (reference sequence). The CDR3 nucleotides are TGCAGTGCTAGGAAGGGGAGGGCCAATGAGCAGTTCTTC. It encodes CSARKGRANEQFF.

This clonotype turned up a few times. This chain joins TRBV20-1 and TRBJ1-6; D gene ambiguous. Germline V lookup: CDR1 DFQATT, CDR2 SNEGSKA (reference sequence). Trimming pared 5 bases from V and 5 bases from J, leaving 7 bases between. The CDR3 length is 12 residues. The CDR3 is CSAVGNNSPLHF. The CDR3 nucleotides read TGCAGTGCTGTGGGAAATAATTCACCCCTCCACTTT.

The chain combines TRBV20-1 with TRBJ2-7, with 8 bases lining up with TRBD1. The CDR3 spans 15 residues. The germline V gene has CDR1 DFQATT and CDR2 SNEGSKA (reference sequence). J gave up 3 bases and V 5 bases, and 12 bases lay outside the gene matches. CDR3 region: CSAYFRGRLVYEQYF. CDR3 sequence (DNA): TGCAGTGCTTACTTCAGGGGGCGTCTGGTCTACGAGCAGTACTTC.

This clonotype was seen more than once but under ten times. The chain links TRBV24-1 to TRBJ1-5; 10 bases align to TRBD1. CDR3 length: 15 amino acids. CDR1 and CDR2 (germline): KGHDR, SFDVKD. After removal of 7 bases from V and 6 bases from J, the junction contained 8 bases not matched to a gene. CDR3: CATSGGTGDGQPQHF. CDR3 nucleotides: TGTGCCACCAGCGGAGGGACAGGGGACGGTCAGCCCCAGCATTTT.

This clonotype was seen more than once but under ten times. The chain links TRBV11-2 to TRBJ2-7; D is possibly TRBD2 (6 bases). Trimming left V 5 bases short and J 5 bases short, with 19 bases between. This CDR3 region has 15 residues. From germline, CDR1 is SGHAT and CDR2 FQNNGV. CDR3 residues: CASSTWRAPFNEQYF. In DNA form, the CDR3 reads TGTGCCAGCAGCACCTGGAGGGCTCCATTCAACGAGCAGTACTTC.

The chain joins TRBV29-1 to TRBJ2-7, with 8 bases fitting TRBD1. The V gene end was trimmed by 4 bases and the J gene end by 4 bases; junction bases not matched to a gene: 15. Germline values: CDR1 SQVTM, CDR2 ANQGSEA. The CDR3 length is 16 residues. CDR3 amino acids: CSVGGQEGPERYEQYF. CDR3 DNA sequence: TGCAGCGTTGGGGGACAGGAGGGACCTGAACGTTACGAGCAGTACTTC.

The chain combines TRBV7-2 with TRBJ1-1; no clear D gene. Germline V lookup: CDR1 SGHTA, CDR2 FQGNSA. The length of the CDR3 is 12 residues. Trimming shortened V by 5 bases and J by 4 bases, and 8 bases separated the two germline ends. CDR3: CASSVAGTEAFF. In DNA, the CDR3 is TGTGCCAGCAGCGTGGCGGGCACTGAAGCTTTCTTT.

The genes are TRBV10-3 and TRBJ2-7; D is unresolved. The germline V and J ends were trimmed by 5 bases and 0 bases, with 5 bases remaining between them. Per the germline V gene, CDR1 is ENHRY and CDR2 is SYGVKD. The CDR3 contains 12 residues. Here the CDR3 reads CAISSSSYEQYF. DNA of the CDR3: TGTGCCATCAGTTCCAGCTCCTACGAGCAGTACTTC.

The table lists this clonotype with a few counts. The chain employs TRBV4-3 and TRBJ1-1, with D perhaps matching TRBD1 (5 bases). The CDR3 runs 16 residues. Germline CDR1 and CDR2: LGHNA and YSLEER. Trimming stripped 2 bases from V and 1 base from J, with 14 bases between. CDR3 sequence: CASSQRTGTKNTEAFF. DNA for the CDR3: TGCGCCAGCAGCCAACGTACCGGGACTAAGAACACTGAAGCTTTCTTT.

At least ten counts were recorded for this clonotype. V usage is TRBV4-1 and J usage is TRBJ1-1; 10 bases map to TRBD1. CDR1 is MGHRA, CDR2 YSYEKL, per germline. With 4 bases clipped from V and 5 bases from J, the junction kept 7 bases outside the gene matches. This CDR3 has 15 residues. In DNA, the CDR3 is TGCGCCAGCAGCCCTCAGGGACAGGGGAGGACTGAAGCTTTCTTT. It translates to CASSPQGQGRTEAFF.

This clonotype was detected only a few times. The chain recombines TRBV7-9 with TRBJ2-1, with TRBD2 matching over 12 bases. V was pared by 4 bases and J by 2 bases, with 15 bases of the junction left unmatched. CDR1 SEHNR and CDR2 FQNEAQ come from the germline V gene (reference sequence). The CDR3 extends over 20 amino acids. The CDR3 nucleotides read TGTGCCAGCAGCTCCCCCCGGGCTAGCGGGGGGGCCGGGACCTACAATGAGCAGTTCTTC. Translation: CASSSPRASGGAGTYNEQFF. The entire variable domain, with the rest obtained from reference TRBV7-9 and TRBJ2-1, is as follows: DTGVSQNPRHKITKRGQNVTFRCDPISEHNRLYWYRQTLGQGPEFLTYFQNEAQLEKSRLLSDRFSAERPKGSFSTLEIQRTEQGDSAMYLCASSSPRASGGAGTYNEQFFGPGTRLTVL.

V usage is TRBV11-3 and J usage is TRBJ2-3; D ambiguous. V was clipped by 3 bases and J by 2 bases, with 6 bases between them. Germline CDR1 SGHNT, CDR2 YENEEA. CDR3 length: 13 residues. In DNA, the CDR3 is TGTGCCAGCAGCTTGTCGGACACAGATACGCAGTATTTT. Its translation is CASSLSDTDTQYF.

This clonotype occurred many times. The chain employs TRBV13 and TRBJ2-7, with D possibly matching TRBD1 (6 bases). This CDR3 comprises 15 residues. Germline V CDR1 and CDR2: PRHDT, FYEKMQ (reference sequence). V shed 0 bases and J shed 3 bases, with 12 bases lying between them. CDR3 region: CASSLGMGALYEQYF. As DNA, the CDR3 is TGTGCCAGCAGCTTAGGTATGGGGGCCCTCTACGAGCAGTACTTC.